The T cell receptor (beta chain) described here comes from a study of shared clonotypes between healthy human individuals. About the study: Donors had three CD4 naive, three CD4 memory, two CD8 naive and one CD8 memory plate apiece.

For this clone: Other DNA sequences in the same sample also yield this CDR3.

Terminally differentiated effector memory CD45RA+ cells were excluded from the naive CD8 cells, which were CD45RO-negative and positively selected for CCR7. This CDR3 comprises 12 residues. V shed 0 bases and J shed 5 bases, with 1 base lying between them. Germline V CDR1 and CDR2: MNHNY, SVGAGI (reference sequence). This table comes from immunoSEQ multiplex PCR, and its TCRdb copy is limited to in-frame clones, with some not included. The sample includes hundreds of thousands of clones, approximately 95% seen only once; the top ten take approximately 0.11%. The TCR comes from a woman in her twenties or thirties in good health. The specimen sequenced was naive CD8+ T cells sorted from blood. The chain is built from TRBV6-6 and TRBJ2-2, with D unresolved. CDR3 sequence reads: CASSYSTGELFF. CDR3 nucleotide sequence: TGTGCCAGCAGTTACTCGACCGGGGAGCTGTTTTTT.